The clone carrying this TCR beta chain was observed a few times. The antigen is undetermined. TCRdb used MiXCR to reprocess the 5' RACE reads, holding one entry per CDR3 protein. The table lists 200,000 to 250,000 distinct CDR3 sequences, about 12% of them singletons. Only healthy Caucasians were enrolled as donors. This sample is part of a study of identical twins. V was trimmed by 10 bases and J by 2 bases, leaving 22 bases between them. Germline V lookup: CDR1 SGHVS, CDR2 FQNEAQ. This CDR3 region has 16 residues. Whole-study findings and limits: Out-of-frame alpha sequences common to twins exhibited an excess of low generation probability.

These same records also appear under a second study, on yellow fever vaccine responses in identical twins.

The specimen sequenced was memory (CD45RO+) T cells sorted from blood. This TCR came from a young woman in good health. V gene TRBV7-8 combines with J gene TRBJ2-3, with D possibly being TRBD1 or TRBD2 (7 bases each). The CDR3 nucleotides are TGTGCCACCACCAATGGGCAGGGGGGGTACACAGATACGCAGTATTTT. Its translation: CATTNGQGGYTDTQYF.